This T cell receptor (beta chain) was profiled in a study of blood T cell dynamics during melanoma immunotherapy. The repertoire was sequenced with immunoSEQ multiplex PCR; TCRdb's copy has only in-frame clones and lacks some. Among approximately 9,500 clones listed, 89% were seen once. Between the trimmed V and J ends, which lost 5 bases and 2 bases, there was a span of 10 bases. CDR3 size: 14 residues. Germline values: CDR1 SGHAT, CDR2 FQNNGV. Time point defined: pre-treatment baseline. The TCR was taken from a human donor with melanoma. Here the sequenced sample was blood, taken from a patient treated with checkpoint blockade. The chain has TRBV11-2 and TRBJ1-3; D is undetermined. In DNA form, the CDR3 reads TGTGCCAGCAGCCCGGCCGTCGCTGGAAACACCATATATTTT. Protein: CASSPAVAGNTIYF.